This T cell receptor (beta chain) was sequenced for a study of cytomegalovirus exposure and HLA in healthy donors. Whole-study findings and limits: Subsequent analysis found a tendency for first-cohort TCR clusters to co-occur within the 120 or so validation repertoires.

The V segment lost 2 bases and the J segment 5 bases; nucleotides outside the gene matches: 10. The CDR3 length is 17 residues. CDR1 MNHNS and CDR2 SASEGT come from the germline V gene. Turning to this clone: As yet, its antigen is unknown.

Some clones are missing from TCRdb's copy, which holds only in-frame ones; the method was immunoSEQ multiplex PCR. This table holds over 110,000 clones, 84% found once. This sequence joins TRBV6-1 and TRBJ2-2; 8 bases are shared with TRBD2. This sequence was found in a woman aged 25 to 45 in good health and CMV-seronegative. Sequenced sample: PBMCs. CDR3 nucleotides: TGTGCCAGCAGTGAACTGGCGGGGGGCCGGGGGACCGGGGAGCTGTTTTTT. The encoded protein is CASSELAGGRGTGELFF.